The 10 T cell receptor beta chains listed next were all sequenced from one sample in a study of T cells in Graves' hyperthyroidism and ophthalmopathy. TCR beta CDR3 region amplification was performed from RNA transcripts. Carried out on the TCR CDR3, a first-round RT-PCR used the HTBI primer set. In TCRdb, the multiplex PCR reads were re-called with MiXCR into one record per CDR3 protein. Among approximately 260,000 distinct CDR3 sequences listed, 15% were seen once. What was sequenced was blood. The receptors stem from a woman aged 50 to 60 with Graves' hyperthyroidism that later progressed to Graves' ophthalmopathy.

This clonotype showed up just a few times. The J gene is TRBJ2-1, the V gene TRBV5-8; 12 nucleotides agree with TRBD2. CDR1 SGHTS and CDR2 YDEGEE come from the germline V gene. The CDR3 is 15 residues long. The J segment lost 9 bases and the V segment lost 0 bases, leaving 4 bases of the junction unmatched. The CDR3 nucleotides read TGTGCCAGCAGCTTGGTGCTAGCGGGAGGGATTGAGCAGTTCTTC. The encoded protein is CASSLVLAGGIEQFF. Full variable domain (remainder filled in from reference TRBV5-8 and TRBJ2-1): EAGVTQSPTHLIKTRGQQATLRCSPISGHTSVYWYQQALGLGLQFLLWYDEGEERNRGNFPPRFSGRQFPNYSSELNVNALELEDSALYLCASSLVLAGGIEQFFGPGTRLTVL.

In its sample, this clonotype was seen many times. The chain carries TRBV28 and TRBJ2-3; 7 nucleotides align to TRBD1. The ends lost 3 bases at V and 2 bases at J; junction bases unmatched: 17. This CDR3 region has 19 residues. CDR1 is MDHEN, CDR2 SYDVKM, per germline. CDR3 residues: CASSFPLLETGPFTDTQYF. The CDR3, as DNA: TGTGCCAGCAGTTTTCCTCTCCTCGAGACAGGGCCCTTCACAGATACGCAGTATTTT.

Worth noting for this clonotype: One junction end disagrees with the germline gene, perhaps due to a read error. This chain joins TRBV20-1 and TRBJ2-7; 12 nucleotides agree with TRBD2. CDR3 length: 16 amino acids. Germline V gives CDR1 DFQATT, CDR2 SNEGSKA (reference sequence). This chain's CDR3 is CSTRASSGRASYEQYF. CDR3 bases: TGCAGTACTAGAGCATCTAGCGGGAGGGCCTCCTACGAGCAGTACTTC.

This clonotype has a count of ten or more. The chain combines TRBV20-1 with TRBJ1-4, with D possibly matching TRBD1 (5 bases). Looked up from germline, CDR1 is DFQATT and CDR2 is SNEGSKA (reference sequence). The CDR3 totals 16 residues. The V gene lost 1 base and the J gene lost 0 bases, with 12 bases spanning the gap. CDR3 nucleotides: TGCAGTGCTAGAGGGGACGGGGGGGCAACTAATGAAAAACTGTTTTTT. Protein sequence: CSARGDGGATNEKLFF.

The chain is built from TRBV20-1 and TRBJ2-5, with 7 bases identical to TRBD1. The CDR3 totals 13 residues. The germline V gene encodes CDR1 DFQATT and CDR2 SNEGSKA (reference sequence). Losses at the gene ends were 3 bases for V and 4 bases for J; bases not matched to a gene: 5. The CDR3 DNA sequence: TGCAGTGCTAGCGGACAGGACCTAGAGACCCAGTACTTC. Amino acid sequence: CSASGQDLETQYF.

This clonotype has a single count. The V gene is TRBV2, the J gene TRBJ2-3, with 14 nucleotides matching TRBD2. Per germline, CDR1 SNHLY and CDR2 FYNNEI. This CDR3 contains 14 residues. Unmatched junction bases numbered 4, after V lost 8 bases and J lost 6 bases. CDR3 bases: TGTGCCAGCCAGACTAGCGGGAGGGGCGATACGCAGTATTTT. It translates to CASQTSGRGDTQYF.

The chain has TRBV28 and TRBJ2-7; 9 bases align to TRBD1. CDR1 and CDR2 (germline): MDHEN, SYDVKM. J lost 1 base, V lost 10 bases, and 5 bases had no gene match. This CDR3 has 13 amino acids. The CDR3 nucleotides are TGTGCCACGGACAGGGGCAGGTCCTACGAGCAGTACTTC. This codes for CATDRGRSYEQYF.

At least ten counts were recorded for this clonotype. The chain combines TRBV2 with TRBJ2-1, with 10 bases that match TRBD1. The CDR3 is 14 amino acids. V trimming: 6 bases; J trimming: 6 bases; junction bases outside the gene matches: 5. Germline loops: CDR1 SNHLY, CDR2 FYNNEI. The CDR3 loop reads CASRGQGRVNEQFF. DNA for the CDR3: TGTGCCAGCAGGGGACAGGGGAGAGTCAATGAGCAGTTCTTC.

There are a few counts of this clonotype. Written as DNA, the CDR3 is TGTGCCAGCAGCGTAGATGGCAATGAGCAGTTCTTC. This encodes CASSVDGNEQFF. The chain recombines TRBV9 with TRBJ2-1; D gene unclear. Germline V gene lookup returns CDR1 SGDLS and CDR2 YYNGEE. V lost 0 bases, J lost 6 bases, and 4 bases lay in between. CDR3 length equals 12 residues.

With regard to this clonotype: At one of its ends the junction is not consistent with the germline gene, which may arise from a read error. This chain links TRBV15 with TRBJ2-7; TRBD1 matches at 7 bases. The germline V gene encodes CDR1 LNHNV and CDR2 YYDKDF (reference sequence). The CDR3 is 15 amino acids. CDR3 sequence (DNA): TGTGCCACCAGTAGTAGATCGGGACAGCCCTACGAGCAGCACTTC. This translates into CATSSRSGQPYEQHF.